One and the same sample provided the 23 T cell receptor beta chains below, sequenced in a study of control samples from healthy donors and cancer patients. The data were produced by immunoSEQ multiplex PCR, yet TCRdb's version contains in-frame clones alone and is incomplete. The table lists roughly 64,000 clones, about nine tenths of them singletons. The sample taken for sequencing was PBMCs. The receptors were sampled from a woman in her forties or fifties with colorectal cancer.

The V and J genes are TRBV15 and TRBJ2-5; possibly TRBD1 or TRBD2 for D (6 bases each). In germline, CDR1 is LNHNV, CDR2 YYDKDF (reference sequence). Trimming cost V 0 bases and J 4 bases, with 15 bases left between them. The CDR3 has 16 amino acids. The CDR3 sequence is CATSRDAGHWGETQYF. The CDR3 region has the DNA TGTGCCACCAGCAGAGATGCGGGACACTGGGGAGAGACCCAGTACTTC. The whole variable domain, filled in from reference TRBV15 and TRBJ2-5, reads DAMVIQNPRYQVTQFGKPVTLSCSQTLNHNVMYWYQQKSSQAPKLLFHYYDKDFNNEADTPDNFQSRRPNTSFCFLDIRSPGLGDTAMYLCATSRDAGHWGETQYFGPGTRLLVL.

The chain links TRBV7-2 to TRBJ2-5; perhaps TRBD1 as D (5 bases). V was pared by 1 base and J by 2 bases, with 5 bases between. Per germline, CDR1 SGHTA and CDR2 FQGNSA. The CDR3 consists of 13 residues. The CDR3 DNA reads as TGTGCCAGCAGCTTAGACAGGCAAGAGACCCAGTACTTC. This gives the protein CASSLDRQETQYF.

In its sample, this clone was seen a few times. The chain couples TRBV6-5 to TRBJ1-2; no clear D. Germline CDR1 MNHEY, CDR2 SVGAGI. Trimming removed 0 bases at V and 4 bases at J, with 15 bases between. The CDR3 runs 16 residues. For the CDR3, the DNA is TGTGCCAGCAGTTACTCGGGGTTCGAAGGAGCCTATGGCTACACCTTC. It encodes CASSYSGFEGAYGYTF.

This chain links TRBV19 with TRBJ1-5; 7 bases line up with TRBD1. Germline assignment: CDR1 LNHDA and CDR2 SQIVND (reference sequence). The CDR3 totals 15 residues. The V and J ends lost 7 bases and 0 bases, in that order; junction bases with no gene match: 6. The CDR3 loop reads CASTIRGDSNQPQHF. CDR3 nucleotide sequence: TGTGCCAGTACCATCAGGGGGGATAGCAATCAGCCCCAGCATTTT.

The chain joins TRBV5-1 to TRBJ2-7, with a weak D call TRBD1 (6 bases). CDR1 SGHRS and CDR2 YFSETQ come from the germline V gene. The CDR3 is made up of 14 amino acids. V lost 2 bases, J lost 6 bases, and 15 bases lay in between. CDR3 DNA: TGCGCCAGCAGCTTCGGGCTACAAGGGGGCGAGCAGTACTTC. Its protein is CASSFGLQGGEQYF.

This sequence joins TRBV29-1 and TRBJ2-7; perhaps D is TRBD1 or TRBD2 (5 bases each). Trimming pared 7 bases from V and 6 bases from J, leaving 13 bases between. Per germline, CDR1 SQVTM and CDR2 ANQGSEA. This CDR3 spans 11 amino acids. This chain's CDR3 is CSGFWGIEQYF. CDR3 in DNA: TGCAGCGGATTTTGGGGGATCGAGCAGTACTTC.

CDR3 in amino acids: CASSSPDRIGYGYTF. In nucleotides, the CDR3 is TGTGCCAGCAGCTCCCCTGACAGGATCGGCTATGGCTACACCTTC. The V and J genes are TRBV7-9 and TRBJ1-2; a possible D gene is TRBD1 (6 bases). The germline CDR1 and CDR2 sequences are SEHNR and FQNEAQ (reference sequence). The germline V and J ends were trimmed by 4 bases and 4 bases, with 16 bases remaining between them. This CDR3 contains 15 residues.

The rearrangement links TRBV9 to TRBJ1-1; D uncertain. This CDR3 comprises 13 residues. Germline V gene sequence: CDR1 SGDLS, CDR2 YYNGEE. V lost 1 base to trimming and J lost 3 bases, with 7 bases between them. The CDR3 reads CASSVSQDTEAFF. The CDR3 DNA reads TGTGCCAGCAGCGTATCTCAGGACACTGAAGCTTTCTTT.

This chain uses TRBV23-1 with TRBJ1-3; 11 nucleotides align to TRBD1. TRBV23-1 is known as an ORF, though its function is uncertain. Germline trimming cut 0 bases from V and 2 bases from J; bases unmatched to any gene: 3. The CDR3 spans 17 residues. In nucleotides, the CDR3 is TGCGCCAGCAGTCAATCGGACAGGGGGCGACCTGGAAACACCATATATTTT. It yields the protein CASSQSDRGRPGNTIYF.

The rearrangement links TRBV14 to TRBJ2-1, with 10 nucleotides matching TRBD2. The CDR3 covers 19 residues. Per the germline V gene, CDR1 is SGHDN and CDR2 is FVKESK. V was pared by 1 base and J by 7 bases, with 16 bases of the junction left unmatched. CDR3 sequence (DNA): TGTGCCAGCAGCCAAGCGAGGCTAGCGGGGGCTGGGCGATTGAATGAGCAGTTCTTC. Amino acid sequence: CASSQARLAGAGRLNEQFF.

This sequence joins TRBV5-4 and TRBJ2-5; the D gene is possibly TRBD2 (7 bases). V shed 5 bases and J shed 5 bases, with 22 bases lying between them. Germline V gene sequence: CDR1 SGHNT, CDR2 YYREEE (reference sequence). The CDR3 totals 16 residues. Here the CDR3 reads CASRGGGYDRIETQYF. CDR3 nucleotides: TGTGCCAGCAGAGGGGGGGGGTATGACAGGATTGAGACCCAGTACTTC.

The rearrangement joins TRBV13 to TRBJ2-5; tentative D call: TRBD1 (5 bases). Trimming cost V 4 bases and J 5 bases, with 14 bases left between them. Germline CDR1 and CDR2: PRHDT and FYEKMQ (reference sequence). The CDR3 covers 14 residues. CDR3 amino acids: CASSYRTTSETQYF. In DNA form, the CDR3 reads TGTGCCAGCAGCTACAGGACAACGTCGGAGACCCAGTACTTC.

The genes are TRBV5-1 and TRBJ2-7; D might be TRBD1 (5 bases). CDR3 size: 13 residues. Germline CDR1 is SGHRS and CDR2 is YFSETQ. V dropped 7 bases and J dropped 2 bases, with 13 bases sitting between them. The CDR3 protein is CASQPTETYEQYF. The CDR3 DNA is TGCGCCAGCCAACCGACAGAAACCTACGAGCAGTACTTC. The entire variable domain, with the rest obtained from reference TRBV5-1 and TRBJ2-7, is as follows: KAGVTQTPRYLIKTRGQQVTLSCSPISGHRSVSWYQQTPGQGLQFLFEYFSETQRNKGNFPGRFSGRQFSNSRSEMNVSTLELGDSALYLCASQPTETYEQYFGPGTRLTVT.

The chain's CDR3 is CASSPPVAGAGDTQYF. CDR3 nucleotides: TGTGCCAGCTCACCACCAGTCGCGGGAGCGGGAGATACGCAGTATTTT. This chain connects TRBV18 to TRBJ2-3, with 7 bases that match TRBD2. The V gene end was trimmed by 0 bases and the J gene end by 5 bases; junction bases not matched to a gene: 8. CDR3 length: 16 residues. Looked up from germline, CDR1 is KGHSH and CDR2 is LQKENI. The whole variable domain, remainder taken from reference TRBV18 and TRBJ2-3, is NAGVMQNPRHLVRRRGQEARLRCSPMKGHSHVYWYRQLPEEGLKFMVYLQKENIIDESGMPKERFSAEFPKEGPSILRIQQVVRGDSAAYFCASSPPVAGAGDTQYFGPGTRLTVL.

The gene calls are TRBV30 and TRBJ2-1; D possibly uses TRBD1 or TRBD2 (5 bases each). The CDR3 has 14 residues. Deletions cut 3 bases from V and 3 bases from J, with 12 bases between. Germline CDR1 reads GTSNPN; CDR2 reads SVGIG (reference sequence). The CDR3 here is CAWSPGARYNEQFF. The CDR3 nucleotides are TGTGCCTGGAGCCCCGGGGCGCGCTACAATGAGCAGTTCTTC.

CDR3 DNA: TGTGCCAGCAGTTTTACATTGAGCAATCAGCCCCAGCATTTT. Translation gives CASSFTLSNQPQHF. The chain links TRBV28 to TRBJ1-5; D ambiguous. The V end lost 3 bases, the J end lost 1 base, and 7 bases lay between the germline ends. The CDR3 consists of 14 residues. In germline, CDR1 is MDHEN, CDR2 SYDVKM.

The CDR3 DNA follows: TGTGCCAGCAGCTTACTGGGCTACGCCATCCAAGAGACCCAGTACTTC. It translates to CASSLLGYAIQETQYF. The chain combines TRBV7-6 with TRBJ2-5; D is ambiguous. CDR1 and CDR2 (germline): SGHVS, FNYEAQ. The CDR3 sequence is 16 residues long. Trimming took 2 bases from V and 1 from J, leaving 14 bases between them.

The chain carries TRBV15 and TRBJ1-1; D might be TRBD1 (5 bases). The CDR3 covers 15 residues. The germline V gene has CDR1 LNHNV and CDR2 YYDKDF (reference sequence). Trimming pared 6 bases from V and 0 bases from J, leaving 14 bases between. CDR3: CATRTGLSLNTEAFF. DNA of the CDR3: TGTGCCACCAGGACGGGACTGAGTTTGAACACTGAAGCTTTCTTT.

The gene calls are TRBV6-5 and TRBJ1-2; the match to TRBD1 covers 8 bases. Germline values: CDR1 MNHEY, CDR2 SVGAGI. This CDR3 comprises 14 residues. Losses at the gene ends were 6 bases for V and 2 bases for J; bases not matched to a gene: 5. CDR3 loop: CASSPDRANYGYTF. CDR3 bases: TGTGCCAGCAGCCCGGACAGGGCCAACTATGGCTACACCTTC.

The J gene is TRBJ2-1, the V gene TRBV6-5, with 7 nucleotides matching TRBD1. The length of the CDR3 is 15 residues. Germline CDR1 and CDR2: MNHEY and SVGAGI. After removal of 5 bases from V and 0 bases from J, the junction contained 4 bases not matched to a gene. The CDR3 DNA reads as TGTGCCAGCAGTCGGACAGGCAGCTCCTACAATGAGCAGTTCTTC. Encoded protein: CASSRTGSSYNEQFF.

The chain has TRBV18 and TRBJ1-4, with 12 bases matching TRBD1. The trim removed 2 bases at V and 8 bases at J, leaving 9 bases unmatched. CDR1 KGHSH and CDR2 LQKENI come from the germline V gene. The CDR3 consists of 17 residues. CDR3 amino acids: CASSPNDAGTGGEKLFF. CDR3 in DNA: TGTGCCAGCTCACCAAACGACGCCGGGACAGGGGGCGAAAAACTGTTTTTT.

This chain links TRBV11-2 with TRBJ2-7; the match to TRBD2 covers 12 bases. The CDR3 contains 15 residues. Germline V gene data show CDR1 as SGHAT and CDR2 as FQNNGV. After removal of 5 bases from V and 7 bases from J, the junction contained 9 bases not matched to a gene. CDR3 sequence: CASSPRTSGTFEQYF. The CDR3 bases are TGTGCCAGCAGCCCGAGGACTAGCGGGACCTTTGAGCAGTACTTC.

The genes are TRBV7-6 and TRBJ2-1; possibly TRBD2 for D (6 bases). This CDR3 region has 15 residues. V was shortened by 1 base and J by 8 bases, with 15 bases between the two germline ends. The germline V gene encodes CDR1 SGHVS and CDR2 FNYEAQ. The CDR3 nucleotides read TGTGCCAGCAGCTTAGACGTAGCGGAGGCTTATGAGCAGTTCTTC. This sequence encodes CASSLDVAEAYEQFF.